Below, 5 T cell receptor beta chains from the same sample are listed, as sequenced in a study of blood T cell repertoires in COVID-19. Only in-frame clones appear in the TCRdb table, and some are missing; sequencing was by immunoSEQ multiplex PCR. Seen here are 250,000 to 400,000 clones, 90% observed once, and the top ten hold around 2.7%. The sequenced sample consisted of PBMCs or T cells enriched from blood (not recorded which). These receptors were obtained from a man between 60 and 70 years old who had recovered from COVID-19.

The chain uses TRBV19 and TRBJ1-2; TRBD1 matches 8 bases. Looked up from germline, CDR1 is LNHDA and CDR2 is SQIVND (reference sequence). V dropped 2 bases and J dropped 3; count of bases not matched to a gene: 5. CDR3 length equals 15 residues. This chain's CDR3 is CASSILGQEYYGYTF. CDR3 DNA sequence: TGTGCCAGTAGTATACTGGGACAGGAGTACTATGGCTACACCTTC.

This rearrangement joins TRBV4-3 to TRBJ2-3; 9 nucleotides match TRBD2. The germline V gene encodes CDR1 LGHNA and CDR2 YSLEER. The CDR3 is 18 amino acids. The ends lost 0 bases at V and 2 bases at J; junction bases unmatched: 9. The CDR3 region is CASSQDVRLAGNTDTQYF. The DNA of the CDR3 is TGCGCCAGCAGCCAAGATGTGCGCCTAGCGGGGAACACAGATACGCAGTATTTT.

J is TRBJ1-5 and V is TRBV11-2; 7 bases map to TRBD1. The CDR3 totals 13 residues. V gave up 5 bases and J gave up 3 bases; unmatched junction bases: 1. Germline V gene lookup returns CDR1 SGHAT and CDR2 FQNNGV. The CDR3 reads CASSRGLNQPQHF. CDR3 nucleotide sequence: TGTGCCAGCAGCAGGGGGCTCAATCAGCCCCAGCATTTT.

This clone showed up just once. This chain links TRBV19 with TRBJ1-1, with 10 bases identical to TRBD1. With 6 bases clipped from V and 4 bases from J, the junction kept 14 bases outside the gene matches. CDR3 size: 17 residues. CDR1 LNHDA and CDR2 SQIVND come from the germline V gene (reference sequence). The CDR3: CASSGGRGQGRPTEAFF. CDR3 coding DNA: TGTGCCAGTAGCGGGGGCCGGGGACAGGGGAGGCCCACTGAAGCTTTCTTT.

This clone was found once. V gene TRBV10-3 combines with J gene TRBJ2-1; 9 bases match TRBD1. J gave up 8 bases and V 3 bases, and 8 bases lay outside the gene matches. Per the germline V gene, CDR1 is ENHRY and CDR2 is SYGVKD. The CDR3 runs to 15 residues. The chain's CDR3 is CAISDPDRGAYEQFF. CDR3 nucleotide sequence: TGTGCCATCAGTGACCCGGACAGGGGTGCGTATGAGCAGTTCTTC.